Included here is one T cell receptor beta chain sequence, with context. The data derive from a study of T cell changes during pregnancy in multiple sclerosis. The assay was immunoSEQ multiplex PCR, and TCRdb's table has in-frame clones only and misses some. The sample comprises some 99,000 clones, about 91% of which are singletons, and approximately 2.4% rests with the top ten. This specimen was peripheral blood, taken after pregnancy. The source is a female donor in good health, enrolled as a control in a pregnancy study.

The chain's CDR3 is CASSDGKEHGTDTQYF. The DNA for the CDR3 is TGTGCCAGCAGTGACGGCAAGGAGCACGGCACAGATACGCAGTATTTT. V usage is TRBV6-4 and J usage is TRBJ2-3; no reliable D call. The CDR3 loop spans 16 amino acids. The V end was cut by 2 bases, the J end by 1 base, with 13 bases between. Germline values: CDR1 MRHNA, CDR2 SNTAGT.